The 27 T cell receptor beta chains reported below all come from one sample, sequenced in a study of blood T cell repertoires in COVID-19 (dated by TCRdb to 2020 to 2021). Receptors were amplified or captured by the immunoSEQ multiplex PCR assay. This immuneACCESS table, as held by TCRdb, lists in-frame sequences with V and J called but not all clones. Of the missing ones, under half trace to an unresolved V gene in checked studies; the others have no known cause. In all, the sample holds a few hundred thousand clones, and approximately 82% of those were seen once. In total, the top ten clones hold around 1.5% of the sample. Sequencing used peripheral blood. These TCRs come from a woman in her thirties or forties who had recovered from COVID-19.

The V and J genes are TRBV11-2 and TRBJ1-6; unclear D gene. V was pared by 7 bases and J by 8 bases, with 12 bases between. Per germline, CDR1 SGHAT and CDR2 FQNNGV. This CDR3 contains 13 residues. The CDR3 nucleotides are TGTGCCAGCACCCTAATCCCCGATTCACCCCTCCACTTT. Amino acids: CASTLIPDSPLHF.

The chain has TRBV18 and TRBJ2-7; 9 bases are shared with TRBD1. V dropped 3 bases and J dropped 1; count of bases not matched to a gene: 4. Germline-derived CDR1 and CDR2 are KGHSH and LQKENI. CDR3 length: 15 residues. This CDR3 is CASSPRGQGSYEQYF. As DNA, the CDR3 is TGTGCCAGCTCACCGAGGGGACAGGGATCCTACGAGCAGTACTTC.

This chain uses TRBV9 with TRBJ2-1, with D perhaps TRBD1 (5 bases). This CDR3 contains 13 residues. V lost 1 base and J 7 bases, leaving 9 bases between the germline ends. Germline V CDR1 and CDR2: SGDLS, YYNGEE. CDR3 nucleotides: TGTGCCAGCAGCGTAACCTCAGGGAATGAGCAGTTCTTC. This translates into CASSVTSGNEQFF.

V usage is TRBV3-1 (or the pseudogene TRBV3-2) and J usage is TRBJ2-7; no reliable D call. Trimming stripped 6 bases from V and 0 bases from J, with 12 bases between. Germline V gene sequence: CDR1 LGHDT, CDR2 YNNKEL (reference sequence). This CDR3 has 14 amino acids. The CDR3 spells CASSSLRGSYEQYF. CDR3 in DNA: TGTGCCAGCAGTTCGCTAAGAGGCTCCTACGAGCAGTACTTC.

This rearrangement joins TRBV28 to TRBJ2-4, with 13 bases that match TRBD2. This CDR3 is built from 17 residues. Trimming at V came to 4 bases and at J to 1 base, leaving 4 bases not matched to a gene. In germline, CDR1 is MDHEN, CDR2 SYDVKM. The CDR3 DNA reads TGTGCCAGCAGTTGGACTAGCGGGGGTCGGGCCAAAAACATTCAGTACTTC. Residues: CASSWTSGGRAKNIQYF.

A note on this clone: One end of the junction does not line up with germline, which may come from a read error. CDR3 DNA: TGTGCCAGCAGTTACTTTGGACAAACCATCTTC. Amino acids: CASSYFGQTIF. The gene calls are TRBV6-5 and TRBJ1-2; perhaps TRBD1 as D (5 bases). This CDR3 has 11 residues. Germline loops: CDR1 MNHEY, CDR2 SVGAGI.

This chain joins TRBV11-3 and TRBJ2-1, with D uncertain. V lost 3 bases to trimming and J lost 5 bases, with 11 bases between them. CDR1 SGHNT and CDR2 YENEEA come from the germline V gene. The CDR3 spans 14 residues. For the CDR3, the DNA is TGTGCCAGCAGCTTGTCTGGCAGTAACAATGAGCAGTTCTTC. It is translated as CASSLSGSNNEQFF.

The chain uses TRBV10-3 and TRBJ2-1; possible D gene TRBD1, 6 bases. In germline, CDR1 is ENHRY, CDR2 SYGVKD. There are 14 residues in the CDR3. Trimming stripped 10 bases from V and 0 bases from J, with 13 bases between. The CDR3 reads CATGTPSSYNEQFF. CDR3 coding DNA: TGTGCCACCGGGACACCGAGCTCCTACAATGAGCAGTTCTTC.

This chain connects TRBV4-2 to TRBJ2-3; D might be TRBD2 (7 bases). Trimming stripped 3 bases from V and 2 bases from J, with 18 bases between. The CDR3 sequence is 17 residues long. CDR1 LGHNA and CDR2 YNFKEQ come from the germline V gene. CDR3 nucleotides: TGTGCCAGCAGCCAGTACGTTGGGGGGGGCCCCACAGATACGCAGTATTTT. Its translation: CASSQYVGGGPTDTQYF.

This chain connects TRBV19 to TRBJ1-5; TRBD1 matches at 7 bases. CDR3 length: 18 amino acids. Trimming at V came to 1 base and at J to 8 bases, leaving 17 bases not matched to a gene. The V gene's germline CDR1 is LNHDA and CDR2 SQIVND (reference sequence). CDR3 DNA: TGTGCCAGTAGTATAGGTGAACAGGGGTACGGGGCAGGAGAGCCCCAGCATTTT. This codes for CASSIGEQGYGAGEPQHF. The variable domain in full, completed from reference TRBV19 and TRBJ1-5, reads DGGITQSPKYLFRKEGQNVTLSCEQNLNHDAMYWYRQDPGQGLRLIYYSQIVNDFQKGDIAEGYSVSREKKESFPLTVTSAQKNPTAFYLCASSIGEQGYGAGEPQHFGDGTRLSIL.

The J gene is TRBJ1-5, the V gene TRBV28, with TRBD1 matching 11 bases. CDR3 length equals 15 residues. The ends lost 5 bases at V and 7 bases at J; junction bases unmatched: 7. Germline values: CDR1 MDHEN, CDR2 SYDVKM. This CDR3 reads CASSLGQGAAQPQHF. CDR3 coding DNA: TGTGCCAGCAGTCTAGGACAGGGGGCTGCGCAGCCCCAGCATTTT.

The CDR3 DNA is TGTGCCAGCAGTTACTCTAGAGGGTACGAGCAGTACTTC. Protein product: CASSYSRGYEQYF. The V call is TRBV6-5, the J call TRBJ2-7; tentative D call: TRBD2 (5 bases). The CDR3 is 13 residues long. V lost 0 bases, J lost 4 bases, and 7 bases lay in between. Looked up from germline, CDR1 is MNHEY and CDR2 is SVGAGI.

V is TRBV21-1 and J is TRBJ2-1; the DNA was not compared with TRBD1, the D call given in the table. TRBV21-1 is assigned pseudogene status. The CDR3 sequence is 16 residues long. The CDR3 region is CASSKKDIHPYNEQFF. CDR3 nucleotide sequence: TGTGCCAGCAGCAAAAAGGACATCCACCCGTACAATGAGCAGTTCTTC.

The J gene is TRBJ2-1, the V gene TRBV7-8; TRBD2 aligns across 11 bases. The V segment lost 2 bases and the J segment 5 bases; nucleotides outside the gene matches: 5. The germline gives CDR1 SGHVS, CDR2 FQNEAQ. This CDR3 contains 16 residues. This CDR3 reads CASSLSSGLADNEQFF. CDR3 coding DNA: TGTGCCAGCAGCTTATCATCGGGACTAGCGGACAATGAGCAGTTCTTC. Together with reference TRBV7-8 and TRBJ2-1, the CDR3 gives the full variable domain: GAGVSQSPRYKVAKRGQDVALRCDPISGHVSLFWYQQALGQGPEFLTYFQNEAQLDKSGLPSDRFFAERPEGSVSTLKIQRTQQEDSAVYLCASSLSSGLADNEQFFGPGTRLTVL.

The chain carries TRBV2 and TRBJ1-5; weak D call: TRBD1 (5 bases). Deletions cut 2 bases from V and 5 bases from J, with 7 bases between. The CDR3 spans 13 residues. From germline, CDR1 is SNHLY and CDR2 FYNNEI. CDR3: CASSENRHQPQHF. CDR3 nucleotide sequence: TGTGCCAGCAGTGAAAACAGGCATCAGCCCCAGCATTTT.

The gene calls are TRBV28 and TRBJ2-5, with D perhaps TRBD1 (6 bases). V was cut by 4 bases and J by 5 bases, with 14 bases left in between. The germline gives CDR1 MDHEN, CDR2 SYDVKM. The CDR3 is 14 amino acids. CDR3 protein: CASSSGQQRETQYF. CDR3 in DNA: TGTGCCAGCAGTTCTGGACAGCAGAGGGAGACCCAGTACTTC.

There are a few counts of this clone. The genes are TRBV10-3 and TRBJ1-5; 10 bases are a match to TRBD1. Germline loops: CDR1 ENHRY, CDR2 SYGVKD. V trimming: 3 bases; J trimming: 6 bases; junction bases outside the gene matches: 8. The CDR3 has 16 residues. The CDR3 DNA follows: TGTGCCATCAGTGACTCCATCCGGGACAGGGGTCAGCCCCAGCATTTT. It specifies CAISDSIRDRGQPQHF.

This sequence joins TRBV28 and TRBJ2-7, with 9 bases lining up with TRBD1. Losses at the gene ends were 2 bases for V and 5 bases for J; bases not matched to a gene: 4. The germline V gene has CDR1 MDHEN and CDR2 SYDVKM. The CDR3 totals 14 residues. Here the CDR3 reads CASSLRDRVHEQYF. The CDR3, as DNA: TGTGCCAGCAGTTTAAGGGACAGGGTGCACGAGCAGTACTTC.

This chain uses TRBV4-3 with TRBJ2-2, with D possibly TRBD1 on 5 matching bases. This CDR3 region has 19 residues. The ends were cut back, 0 bases at V and 2 bases at J, with 19 bases in the middle. The V gene's germline CDR1 is LGHNA and CDR2 YSLEER. The chain's CDR3 is CASSQENAVWGPNTGELFF. The CDR3 DNA is TGCGCCAGCAGCCAAGAAAATGCCGTGTGGGGCCCTAACACCGGGGAGCTGTTTTTT.

The CDR3 region has the DNA TGTGCCAGTAGTATAAATGTTGGGCTAGCGAAGCAGTATTTT. Translating it yields CASSINVGLAKQYF. The rearrangement uses TRBV19 and TRBJ2-3, with D perhaps TRBD2 (6 bases). Trimming pared 2 bases from V and 11 bases from J, leaving 17 bases between. From germline, CDR1 is LNHDA and CDR2 SQIVND (reference sequence). This CDR3 region has 14 residues.

This clone appeared a few times. This rearrangement joins TRBV7-9 to TRBJ1-5; unclear D gene. CDR1 and CDR2 from the germline V gene are SEHNR and FQNEAQ (reference sequence). The germline V and J ends were trimmed by 5 bases and 2 bases, with 13 bases remaining between them. This CDR3 comprises 15 residues. The DNA for the CDR3 is TGTGCCAGCAGCAGTCCTGGTGAGGGCAATCAGCCCCAGCATTTT. Translated: CASSSPGEGNQPQHF.

The chain recombines TRBV6-2 or TRBV6-3 with TRBJ2-7, with D perhaps TRBD1 (6 bases). Germline lookup yields CDR1 MNHEY and CDR2 SVGEGT. The CDR3 has 15 amino acids. Trimming left V 4 bases short and J 0 bases short, with 13 bases between. Written as DNA, the CDR3 is TGTGCCAGCAGTTCCGCAGGGGCCGGCTCCTACGAGCAGTACTTC. Translated, it gives CASSSAGAGSYEQYF.

Concerning this clone itself: In the same sample, other DNA sequences code for this CDR3. DNA of the CDR3: TGTGCCAGCTCACCGGGGGCGGGGGACACTGAAGCTTTCTTT. It is translated as CASSPGAGDTEAFF. This chain uses TRBV18 with TRBJ1-1, with a possible D match to TRBD1 (6 bases). This CDR3 is 14 amino acids long. Germline CDR1 and CDR2: KGHSH and LQKENI. Trimming pared 3 bases from V and 3 bases from J, leaving 11 bases between.

The chain combines TRBV5-1 with TRBJ1-1; TRBD1 is a possible D gene (6 bases). This CDR3 is 15 amino acids long. Between the trimmed V and J ends, which lost 4 bases and 3 bases, there was a span of 16 bases. Germline-derived CDR1 and CDR2 are SGHRS and YFSETQ. CDR3 DNA: TGCGCCAGCAGCGATACGACAGGAGTGGACACTGAAGCTTTCTTT. Translated: CASSDTTGVDTEAFF.

V usage is TRBV2 and J usage is TRBJ1-4, with D perhaps matching TRBD1 (6 bases). In germline, CDR1 is SNHLY, CDR2 FYNNEI. The CDR3 has 16 amino acids. Trimming took 6 bases from V and 3 from J, leaving 17 bases between them. The CDR3 reads CASRILGAQANEKLFF. DNA of the CDR3: TGTGCCAGCAGAATCCTGGGGGCGCAAGCTAATGAAAAACTGTTTTTT.

The gene calls are TRBV6-1 and TRBJ2-5; D remains unclear. V was pared by 2 bases and J by 7 bases, with 17 bases between. The CDR3 runs 15 residues. Germline CDR1 and CDR2: MNHNS and SASEGT. The CDR3 bases are TGTGCCAGCAGTGAAAGTTCATGGGCCACCGTGACCCAGTACTTC. It specifies CASSESSWATVTQYF.

The V call is TRBV5-1, the J call TRBJ1-1; D might be TRBD1 (5 bases). The CDR3 sequence is 15 residues long. The V end was cut by 2 bases, the J end by 1 base, with 12 bases between. Germline values: CDR1 SGHRS, CDR2 YFSETQ. The CDR3: CASSFEVGGNTEAFF. In DNA, the CDR3 is TGCGCCAGCAGCTTTGAGGTGGGGGGGAACACTGAAGCTTTCTTT.